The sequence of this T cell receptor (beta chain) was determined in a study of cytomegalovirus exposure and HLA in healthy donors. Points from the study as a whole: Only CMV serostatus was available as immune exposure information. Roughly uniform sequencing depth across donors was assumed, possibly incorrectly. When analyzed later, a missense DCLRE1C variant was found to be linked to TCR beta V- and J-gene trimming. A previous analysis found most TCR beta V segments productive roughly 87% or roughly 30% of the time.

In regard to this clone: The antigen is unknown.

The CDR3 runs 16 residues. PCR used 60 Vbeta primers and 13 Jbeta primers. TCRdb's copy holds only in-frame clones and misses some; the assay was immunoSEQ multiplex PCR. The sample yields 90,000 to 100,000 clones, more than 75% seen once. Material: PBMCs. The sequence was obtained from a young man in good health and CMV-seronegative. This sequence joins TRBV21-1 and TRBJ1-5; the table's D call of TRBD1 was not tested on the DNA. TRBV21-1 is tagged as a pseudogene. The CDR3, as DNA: TGTGCCAGCAGCAAACCTGACAGGAAAAGCAATCAGCCCCAGCATTTT. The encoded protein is CASSKPDRKSNQPQHF.